This note documents a single TCR beta chain sequence. This record comes from a study of PD-1 blockade in classical Hodgkin lymphoma. The ends were cut back, 3 bases at V and 5 bases at J, with 20 bases in the middle. There are 17 residues in the CDR3. CDR1 is KGHSH, CDR2 LQKENI, per germline. Clones were read by immunoSEQ multiplex PCR, and TCRdb kept only the in-frame ones, dropping some. The table records about 100,000 clones, 80% to 90% of them present only once. Each patient's relapse followed autologous stem cell transplantation, and brentuximab vedotin exposure varied. This TCR derives from a human donor with classical Hodgkin lymphoma. The sequencing used peripheral blood mononuclear cells (PBMCs), collected before the second cycle of nivolumab. This chain connects TRBV18 to TRBJ2-1, with D maybe TRBD1 (6 bases). CDR3 loop: CASSPEQGWYIDNEQFF. In DNA, the CDR3 is TGTGCCAGCTCACCGGAACAGGGATGGTATATCGACAATGAGCAGTTCTTC.